The 24 T cell receptor beta chains given below trace back to one sample, sequenced in a study of vaccination and CD4 T cells after COVID-19. Treatment indicated: 10-day PBMC culture with coronavirus spike peptide pools or control peptides (ViraFEST assay). Once obtained from cultured CD4+ T cells, the DNA was sequenced using the Oncomine TCR Beta short-read assay. One entry per CDR3 protein, called by TCRdb with MiXCR from the PCR reads. The profile shows about 15,000 distinct CDR3 sequences, roughly 58% of them singletons. These TCRs are of unknown antigen specificity. The sample comprised CD4+ T cells from blood, cultured in vitro. The source is a human donor who had recovered from COVID-19.

Here the CDR3 reads CASSHRRTLRNEQYF. In DNA form, the CDR3 reads TGTGCCAGCAGCCACCGACGAACCCTGAGAAACGAGCAGTACTTC. The J gene is TRBJ2-7, the V gene TRBV7-2; D remains unclear. CDR3 length: 15 residues. Between the trimmed V and J ends, which lost 5 bases and 5 bases, there was a span of 19 bases. The germline V gene encodes CDR1 SGHTA and CDR2 FQGNSA.

This clonotype was seen a handful of times. The chain employs TRBV6-1 and TRBJ2-3; TRBD1 aligns across 8 bases. Germline values: CDR1 MNHNS, CDR2 SASEGT. J lost 6 bases, V lost 4 bases, and 15 bases had no gene match. The CDR3 sequence is 17 residues long. This CDR3 reads CASSGSARGLRFDTQYF. The CDR3 nucleotides are TGTGCCAGCAGTGGGTCGGCCAGGGGGCTTAGATTTGATACGCAGTATTTT.

V and J are TRBV6-1 and TRBJ2-3; either TRBD1 or TRBD2 may fit D (5 bases each). Trimming took 7 bases from V and 0 from J, leaving 14 bases between them. Germline V CDR1 and CDR2: MNHNS, SASEGT. The CDR3 has 15 residues. The chain's CDR3 is CASTSGLASTDTQYF. The CDR3 nucleotides are TGTGCCAGCACTTCGGGGCTAGCCAGCACAGATACGCAGTATTTT.

In its sample, this clonotype was seen a few times. V usage is TRBV29-1 and J usage is TRBJ2-5, with D uncertain. The CDR3 loop spans 12 amino acids. Germline lookup yields CDR1 SQVTM and CDR2 ANQGSEA. V lost 5 bases and J 5 bases, leaving 12 bases between the germline ends. The CDR3 sequence is CSVHYPGETQYF. In DNA form, the CDR3 reads TGCAGCGTTCACTACCCCGGGGAGACCCAGTACTTC.

The gene calls are TRBV28 and TRBJ1-1; 7 bases align to TRBD1. J was trimmed by 11 bases and V by 5 bases; bases with no gene match: 5. Per the germline V gene, CDR1 is MDHEN and CDR2 is SYDVKM. This CDR3 region has 11 residues. In nucleotides, the CDR3 is TGTGCCAGCAGTCCCGACAGGGTGGCTTTCTTT. Translated, it gives CASSPDRVAFF. Based on the CDR3 plus reference TRBV28 and TRBJ1-1, the full variable domain is DVKVTQSSRYLVKRTGEKVFLECVQDMDHENMFWYRQDPGLGLRLIYFSYDVKMKEKGDIPEGYSVSREKKERFSLILESASTNQTSMYLCASSPDRVAFFGQGTRLTVV.

This chain connects TRBV20-1 to TRBJ1-6, with D perhaps matching TRBD1 (6 bases). There are 13 residues in the CDR3. V shed 0 bases and J shed 17 bases, with 17 bases lying between them. Germline CDR1 DFQATT, CDR2 SNEGSKA (reference sequence). The CDR3 protein is CSARDSGDITVHF. For the CDR3, the DNA is TGCAGTGCTAGAGATTCGGGGGACATCACGGTCCACTTT.

The CDR3 reads CASSQEPPDRGYEQYF. The DNA of the CDR3 is TGTGCCAGCAGCCAAGAACCCCCCGACAGGGGATACGAGCAGTACTTC. The chain has TRBV3-1 and TRBJ2-7, with 8 bases lining up with TRBD1. Looked up from germline, CDR1 is LGHDT and CDR2 is YNNKEL (reference sequence). Losses at the gene ends were 0 bases for V and 4 bases for J; bases not matched to a gene: 8. The CDR3 is 16 amino acids.

This clonotype was counted a few times. The CDR3 spells CASSYGLAGGTQYF. The CDR3, as DNA: TGTGCCAGCAGTTACGGGCTAGCGGGGGGGACCCAGTACTTC. The chain uses TRBV6-5 and TRBJ2-5; TRBD2 aligns across 11 bases. The germline V gene encodes CDR1 MNHEY and CDR2 SVGAGI. Trimming cost V 2 bases and J 7 bases; bases outside gene matches: 3. The CDR3 is 14 residues long.

The gene calls are TRBV7-2 and TRBJ1-5; D remains unclear. Germline V gene sequence: CDR1 SGHTA, CDR2 FQGNSA. V was clipped by 6 bases and J by 0 bases, with 15 bases between them. CDR3 length: 16 amino acids. The CDR3 region is CASRPDGAYSNQPQHF. The CDR3, as DNA: TGTGCCAGCAGACCGGACGGAGCTTATAGCAATCAGCCCCAGCATTTT.

Details on this clonotype: An end of the junction does not agree with germline; a read error may underlie this. This sequence joins TRBV12-3 or TRBV12-4 and TRBJ2-1; D ambiguous. CDR3 length: 13 amino acids. The CDR3 DNA reads as TGTGCCAGCAGTTTACTGGAATACAGTGAGCAGTTCTTC. Translated: CASSLLEYSEQFF.

The chain carries TRBV25-1 and TRBJ1-5; no clear D gene. The V gene lost 8 bases and the J gene lost 0 bases, with 8 bases spanning the gap. The CDR3 sequence is 13 residues long. Germline CDR1 MGHDK, CDR2 SYGVNS. The CDR3: CASQMDSNQPQHF. The CDR3 DNA sequence: TGTGCCAGCCAAATGGATAGCAATCAGCCCCAGCATTTT.

The chain employs TRBV28 and TRBJ2-1, with no clear D. CDR3 length: 13 amino acids. V shed 3 bases and J shed 5 bases, with 8 bases lying between them. CDR1 is MDHEN, CDR2 SYDVKM, per germline. The CDR3: CASSLSQNNEQFF. The CDR3 DNA follows: TGTGCCAGCAGTTTGAGTCAGAACAATGAGCAGTTCTTC.

Only a few counts were recorded for this clonotype. V usage is TRBV3-1 and J usage is TRBJ2-4; perhaps TRBD1 as D (5 bases). The germline V gene has CDR1 LGHDT and CDR2 YNNKEL (reference sequence). CDR3 length: 15 residues. V dropped 1 base and J dropped 4 bases, with 11 bases sitting between them. This CDR3 is CASSQGQTLKNIQYF. As DNA, the CDR3 is TGTGCCAGCAGCCAAGGACAGACCTTGAAAAACATTCAGTACTTC.

This chain links TRBV6-1 with TRBJ2-7, with 9 nucleotides matching TRBD1. The germline CDR1 and CDR2 sequences are MNHNS and SASEGT. V dropped 11 bases and J dropped 5; count of bases not matched to a gene: 7. The CDR3 loop spans 12 amino acids. The chain's CDR3 is CAGTRTGDEQYF. The CDR3 DNA is TGTGCCGGCACCCGGACAGGGGACGAGCAGTACTTC.

In this sample, this clonotype turned up a few times. V gene TRBV20-1 combines with J gene TRBJ2-3; TRBD2 matches at 7 bases. V was clipped by 5 bases and J by 3 bases; unmatched bases: 11. Germline values: CDR1 DFQATT, CDR2 SNEGSKA (reference sequence). This CDR3 has 15 amino acids. The DNA for the CDR3 is TGCAGTGCTGCACGGGACTACCTAATAACAGATACGCAGTATTTT. Translating it yields CSAARDYLITDTQYF.

A few counts support this clonotype. The gene calls are TRBV24-1 and TRBJ1-2, with a weak D call TRBD1 (5 bases). Germline CDR1 and CDR2: KGHDR and SFDVKD. V dropped 3 bases and J dropped 4 bases, with 14 bases sitting between them. The CDR3 is 15 residues long. The CDR3 reads CATSDRGQEGYGYTF. CDR3 DNA sequence: TGTGCCACCAGTGATCGGGGCCAAGAAGGCTATGGCTACACCTTC.

The CDR3: CASSVSLRPTQYF. For the CDR3, the DNA is TGTGCCAGTAGTGTGTCGCTCCGCCCGACCCAGTACTTC. This sequence joins TRBV19 and TRBJ2-5; D unresolved. This CDR3 comprises 13 residues. V was shortened by 5 bases and J by 7 bases, with 14 bases between the two germline ends. The germline gives CDR1 LNHDA, CDR2 SQIVND (reference sequence).

This chain connects TRBV7-9 to TRBJ1-1; possibly TRBD1 for D (5 bases). The CDR3 sequence is 15 residues long. CDR1 SEHNR and CDR2 FQNEAQ come from the germline V gene (reference sequence). V gave up 2 bases and J gave up 1 base, with 11 bases separating them. The CDR3 sequence: CASSLRGRRNTEAFF. CDR3 sequence (DNA): TGTGCCAGCAGCTTACGGGGGAGGAGGAACACTGAAGCTTTCTTT.

The gene calls are TRBV20-1 and TRBJ2-1; 8 bases are a match to TRBD2. Germline CDR1 and CDR2: DFQATT and SNEGSKA (reference sequence). This CDR3 has 16 residues. V shed 1 base and J 1 base; nucleotides not matched to a gene: 6. For the CDR3, the DNA is TGCAGTGCTAGAGGGGGGGTAGCGGGATCCTACAATGAGCAGTTCTTC. Amino acids: CSARGGVAGSYNEQFF.

The sample holds a few counts of this clonotype. This chain uses TRBV10-3 with TRBJ2-5; 7 nucleotides line up with TRBD1. The J segment lost 0 bases and the V segment lost 6 bases, leaving 4 bases of the junction unmatched. There are 14 residues in the CDR3. The germline CDR1 and CDR2 sequences are ENHRY and SYGVKD. The CDR3, as DNA: TGTGCCATCAGCCGGGACAGCGACCAAGAGACCCAGTACTTC. Translation gives CAISRDSDQETQYF.

This clonotype was picked up a small number of times. The V gene is TRBV6-1, the J gene TRBJ1-5; 10 bases are a match to TRBD1. The germline gives CDR1 MNHNS, CDR2 SASEGT. The CDR3 consists of 15 residues. The V and J ends lost 7 bases and 4 bases, in that order; junction bases with no gene match: 7. The CDR3 loop is CASTSRTGGNQPQHF. The CDR3 DNA follows: TGTGCCAGCACCTCGAGGACAGGGGGGAATCAGCCCCAGCATTTT.

The genes are TRBV20-1 and TRBJ2-5; 12 bases align to TRBD2. The length of the CDR3 is 16 residues. Germline CDR1 and CDR2: DFQATT and SNEGSKA (reference sequence). V dropped 1 base and J dropped 7; count of bases not matched to a gene: 10. The CDR3 loop reads CSARARTSGAAGTQYF. CDR3 bases: TGCAGTGCTAGAGCCCGGACTAGCGGGGCCGCAGGGACCCAGTACTTC.

This clonotype has a handful of counts. This chain joins TRBV25-1 and TRBJ2-1; 9 bases match TRBD2. The junction had 12 bases not matched to a gene; V was cut back by 10 bases and J by 5 bases. The CDR3 totals 15 residues. Germline lookup yields CDR1 MGHDK and CDR2 SYGVNS. CDR3 residues: CAMPGEREEHNEQFF. For the CDR3, the DNA is TGTGCCATGCCGGGGGAGCGGGAGGAACACAATGAGCAGTTCTTC.

This clonotype was detected once. The rearrangement joins TRBV7-8 to TRBJ1-6; no reliable D call. Trimming left V 4 bases short and J 10 bases short, with 8 bases between. This CDR3 has 12 amino acids. In germline, CDR1 is SGHVS, CDR2 FQNEAQ. This CDR3 reads CASSSRDSPLHF. CDR3 coding DNA: TGTGCCAGCAGCTCACGAGACTCACCCCTCCACTTT. Drawing the rest from reference TRBV7-8 and TRBJ1-6, the complete variable domain is GAGVSQSPRYKVAKRGQDVALRCDPISGHVSLFWYQQALGQGPEFLTYFQNEAQLDKSGLPSDRFFAERPEGSVSTLKIQRTQQEDSAVYLCASSSRDSPLHFGNGTRLTVT.